The 25 T cell receptor beta chains in this list originate from one sample, sequenced in a study of blood T cells in healthy people across ages. Together with a sample-barcoded 5' primer, a J-beta primer mix was included in a second PCR lasting about 6 to 11 cycles. Using its own MiXCR run on the 5' RACE reads, TCRdb lists one record per CDR3 protein. This sample yields hundreds of thousands of distinct CDR3 sequences, of which roughly 20% are seen a single time; approximately 3.6% belongs to the top ten. The sequencing sample was made of blood. These TCRs come from an older man in good health.

This clonotype was seen a handful of times. CDR3 sequence reads: CASSFAGSAGELFF. The DNA of the CDR3 is TGTGCCAGCAGTTTTGCCGGGAGCGCCGGGGAGCTGTTTTTT. The chain employs TRBV12-3 or TRBV12-4 and TRBJ2-2, with D perhaps matching TRBD2 (6 bases). The V gene lost 3 bases and the J gene lost 6 bases, with 11 bases spanning the gap. This CDR3 has 14 residues.

The chain joins TRBV20-1 to TRBJ2-5; 8 bases fit TRBD1. The J call is doubtful: the DNA matches TRBJ2-7 better. Germline loops: CDR1 DFQATT, CDR2 SNEGSKA (reference sequence). The CDR3 sequence is 14 residues long. This CDR3 reads CSARSLQGAYEQYF. The CDR3 coding sequence is TGCAGTGCTAGATCGCTACAGGGGGCCTACGAGCAGTACTTC.

The V call is TRBV10-3, the J call TRBJ2-2; 8 bases line up with TRBD1. The CDR3 loop spans 14 amino acids. The V gene's germline CDR1 is ENHRY and CDR2 SYGVKD. The junction had 7 bases not matched to a gene; V was cut back by 11 bases and J by 2 bases. CDR3 sequence reads: CALGDRGNTGELFF. The CDR3 nucleotides are TGTGCCCTCGGAGACAGGGGAAACACCGGGGAGCTGTTTTTT.

This clonotype has just a few counts. The chain is built from TRBV4-3 and TRBJ1-2; no definite D call. The CDR3 length is 15 residues. The germline CDR1 and CDR2 sequences are LGHNA and YSLEER. Trimming took off 0 bases at V and 4 bases at J, with 12 bases between the two ends. The CDR3 DNA reads TGCGCCAGCAGCCAAGAGCGCAGTACTATCTATGGCTACACCTTC. This codes for CASSQERSTIYGYTF.

This clonotype turned up a few times. V and J are TRBV12-5 and TRBJ2-3; 7 nucleotides agree with TRBD1. Germline V gives CDR1 LGHNT, CDR2 FRNRAP. The V gene end was trimmed by 1 base and the J gene end by 6 bases; junction bases not matched to a gene: 10. The CDR3 has 16 amino acids. CDR3 bases: TGTGCTAGTGGTTTGGACGGGGACAGCTGGGCGGATACGCAGTATTTT. Protein: CASGLDGDSWADTQYF.

This clonotype was seen only a few times. With a much larger clone just one base away, this may be a read error. The gene calls are TRBV24-1 and TRBJ2-1, with 8 positions matching TRBD2. Germline V CDR1 and CDR2: KGHDR, SFDVKD. The CDR3 has 14 residues. V lost 5 bases and J lost 6; bases outside the gene matches: 5. This CDR3 is CATSGGGTSNEQFF. The CDR3 DNA reads TGTGCCACCAGTGGTGGGGGGACTAGCAATGAGCAGTTCTTC.

This clonotype has just a few counts. The chain uses TRBV6-6 and TRBJ2-5; 9 bases align to TRBD2. The J call is doubtful: the DNA matches TRBJ2-1 better. Germline V gene sequence: CDR1 MNHNY, CDR2 SVGAGI (reference sequence). This CDR3 has 15 amino acids. CDR3 amino acids: CASSYQSGRNNEQFF. DNA of the CDR3: TGTGCCAGCAGTTATCAGAGCGGGAGGAACAATGAGCAGTTCTTC.

This clonotype appeared a few times. V and J are TRBV12-3 or TRBV12-4 and TRBJ2-1; 9 bases fit TRBD2. This CDR3 spans 16 amino acids. After removal of 3 bases from V and 5 bases from J, the junction contained 8 bases not matched to a gene. CDR3 loop: CASSFERLAVNNEQFF. CDR3 coding DNA: TGTGCCAGCAGTTTTGAGAGACTAGCGGTTAACAATGAGCAGTTCTTC.

The rearrangement joins TRBV5-6 to TRBJ2-5, with a possible D match to TRBD2 (7 bases). The germline V and J ends were trimmed by 7 bases and 4 bases, with 14 bases remaining between them. Germline lookup yields CDR1 SGHDT and CDR2 YYEEEE. This CDR3 has 13 residues. CDR3 residues: CASERGGGETQYF. The CDR3 DNA sequence: TGTGCCAGCGAAAGAGGGGGGGGAGAGACCCAGTACTTC.

Only a few counts were recorded for this clonotype. The chain links TRBV5-4 to TRBJ2-1; no definite D call. This CDR3 comprises 16 residues. Trimming shortened V by 1 base and J by 0 bases, and 11 bases separated the two germline ends. Per germline, CDR1 SGHNT and CDR2 YYREEE (reference sequence). This CDR3 reads CASSLLRSSSYNEQFF. DNA of the CDR3: TGTGCCAGCAGCTTGTTACGATCGAGCTCCTACAATGAGCAGTTCTTC.

The chain links TRBV20-1 to TRBJ2-5; 7 positions match TRBD1. Matching the DNA end better, TRBJ2-7 makes the J call doubtful. There are 12 residues in the CDR3. Per germline, CDR1 DFQATT and CDR2 SNEGSKA (reference sequence). The CDR3 region has the DNA TGCAGTCCCCGACAGGGCGAACACGAGCAGTACTTC. It encodes CSPRQGEHEQYF.

This clonotype appeared a few times. The chain joins TRBV9 to TRBJ2-2; D is possibly TRBD2 (6 bases). The CDR3 runs 15 residues. Germline CDR1 reads SGDLS; CDR2 reads YYNGEE. V dropped 2 bases and J dropped 5 bases, with 13 bases sitting between them. This chain's CDR3 is CASSVDQAGTGELFF. CDR3 DNA: TGTGCCAGCAGCGTGGACCAGGCGGGGACCGGGGAGCTGTTTTTT.

The chain recombines TRBV10-3 with TRBJ2-3; 8 bases are shared with TRBD2. CDR1 is ENHRY, CDR2 SYGVKD, per germline. The CDR3 loop spans 14 amino acids. The junction had 1 base not matched to a gene; V was cut back by 0 bases and J by 5 bases. CDR3 bases: TGTGCCATCAGTGAGTCACTAGCGGTAGATACGCAGTATTTT. It codes for CAISESLAVDTQYF.

For this clonotype: An end of the junction does not agree with germline; a read error may underlie this. The chain combines TRBV24-1 with TRBJ2-5; D might be TRBD2 (6 bases). The CDR3 runs 13 residues. From germline, CDR1 is KGHDR and CDR2 SFDVKD. The CDR3 sequence is CATIREYQETQYF. The CDR3 DNA is TGCGCCACCATCCGGGAGTACCAAGAGACCCAGTACTTC.

J is TRBJ2-5 and V is TRBV7-2, with 7 bases matching TRBD1. The V gene end was trimmed by 5 bases and the J gene end by 0 bases; junction bases not matched to a gene: 6. The germline V gene encodes CDR1 SGHTA and CDR2 FQGNSA. The CDR3 loop spans 15 amino acids. DNA for the CDR3: TGTGCCAGCAGCCCTACGGACAGGTACCAAGAGACCCAGTACTTC. It encodes CASSPTDRYQETQYF.

CDR3 amino acids: CASSQIGTNLDNEQFF. The CDR3 coding sequence is TGCGCCAGCAGCCAAATCGGGACCAACCTTGACAATGAGCAGTTCTTC. This chain joins TRBV4-3 and TRBJ2-1; D assignment may be TRBD1 or TRBD2 (5 bases each). Trimming left V 2 bases short and J 5 bases short, with 16 bases between. Germline loops: CDR1 LGHNA, CDR2 YSLEER. The CDR3 covers 16 residues.

The genes are TRBV27 and TRBJ1-2; D ambiguous. Germline-derived CDR1 and CDR2 are MNHEY and SMNVEV (reference sequence). V was cut by 3 bases and J by 2 bases, with 13 bases left in between. The CDR3 runs to 15 residues. CDR3 coding DNA: TGTGCCAGCAGTTTCTTGGACTCATTAAACTATGGCTACACCTTC. Its protein product is CASSFLDSLNYGYTF.

Notes on this clonotype: At one end the junction does not follow the germline gene, possibly because of a read error. The chain is built from TRBV13 and TRBJ2-5; 11 nucleotides agree with TRBD2. Germline V gene lookup returns CDR1 PRHDT and CDR2 FYEKMQ (reference sequence). The CDR3 length is 14 residues. This chain's CDR3 is CASSLLTSGISKFF. The CDR3 region has the DNA TGTGCCAGCAGCTTACTGACTAGCGGGATTAGTAAGTTCTTC.

The V call is TRBV11-2, the J call TRBJ2-6; a weak D match, TRBD1 (6 bases). Germline assignment: CDR1 SGHAT and CDR2 FQNNGV. The V end lost 0 bases, the J end lost 4 bases, and 10 bases lay between the germline ends. The CDR3 loop spans 16 amino acids. This chain's CDR3 is CASSLDAGAGANVLTF. DNA for the CDR3: TGTGCCAGCAGCTTAGACGCAGGGGCCGGGGCCAACGTCCTGACTTTC.

There are many counts of this clonotype. CDR3 residues: CASRHNLGAKDSYEQYF. The CDR3 DNA reads TGTGCCAGCAGGCACAACTTGGGAGCGAAGGACTCCTACGAGCAGTACTTC. This chain links TRBV6-2 or TRBV6-3 with TRBJ2-7; TRBD2 might be the D (5 bases). CDR1 and CDR2 (germline): MNHEY, SVGEGT. V was pared by 6 bases and J by 0 bases, with 21 bases between. This CDR3 contains 17 residues.

As for this clonotype: A junction boundary mismatches the germline segment, possibly from a read error. V and J are TRBV5-1 and TRBJ2-5, with D tentatively TRBD1 (5 bases). The germline V gene encodes CDR1 SGHRS and CDR2 YFSETQ. This CDR3 is 15 amino acids long. CDR3 residues: CASSLDPGPQETRYF. CDR3 in DNA: TGCGCCAGCAGCTTGGATCCAGGGCCTCAGGAGACCCGGTACTTC.

The table lists this clonotype with a few counts. The chain employs TRBV20-1 and TRBJ2-1; D is possibly TRBD2 (5 bases). Germline V gene sequence: CDR1 DFQATT, CDR2 SNEGSKA (reference sequence). V was shortened by 0 bases and J by 1 base, with 13 bases between the two germline ends. The CDR3 is 16 amino acids. This chain's CDR3 is CSARDFGGPSYNEQFF. The DNA of the CDR3 is TGCAGTGCTAGAGATTTTGGAGGACCGTCCTACAATGAGCAGTTCTTC.

The chain uses TRBV28 and TRBJ2-5; D is uncertain. The CDR3 sequence is 12 residues long. Trimming shortened V by 3 bases and J by 13 bases, and 15 bases separated the two germline ends. Germline CDR1 MDHEN, CDR2 SYDVKM. The DNA of the CDR3 is TGTGCCAGCAGTTTCGGGCAGGCTAGTCCGTACTTC. Its translation: CASSFGQASPYF.

This CDR3 reads CASTTYTGELFF. For the CDR3, the DNA is TGTGCCAGCACGACGTACACCGGGGAGCTGTTTTTT. The chain recombines TRBV7-9 with TRBJ2-2, with unresolved D. The germline V gene has CDR1 SEHNR and CDR2 FQNEAQ (reference sequence). The CDR3 runs 12 residues. With 7 bases removed from V and 3 bases from J, the gap between germline ends came to 6 bases.

The V gene is TRBV7-2, the J gene TRBJ1-2; weak D call: TRBD1 (6 bases). The CDR3 extends over 14 amino acids. Trimming removed 4 bases from V and 6 bases from J, with 15 bases in between. Germline CDR1 is SGHTA and CDR2 is FQGNSA. The CDR3, as DNA: TGTGCCAGCAGCTGGGGGGGGCTGAAGGATGGCTACACCTTC. Residues: CASSWGGLKDGYTF.